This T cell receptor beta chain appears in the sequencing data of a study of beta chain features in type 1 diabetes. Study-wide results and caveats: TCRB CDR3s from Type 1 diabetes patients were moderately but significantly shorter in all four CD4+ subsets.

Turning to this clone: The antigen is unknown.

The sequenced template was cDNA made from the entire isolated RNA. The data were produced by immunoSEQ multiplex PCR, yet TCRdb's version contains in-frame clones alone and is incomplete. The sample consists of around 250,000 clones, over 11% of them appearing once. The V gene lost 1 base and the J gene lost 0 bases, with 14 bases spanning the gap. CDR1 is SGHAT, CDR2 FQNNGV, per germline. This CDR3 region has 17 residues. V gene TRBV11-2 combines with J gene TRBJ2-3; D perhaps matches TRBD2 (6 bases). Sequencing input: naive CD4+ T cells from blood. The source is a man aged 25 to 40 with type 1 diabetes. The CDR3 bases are TGTGCCAGCAGCTTAGGTGGAGCGGGCCCTAGCACAGATACGCAGTATTTT. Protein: CASSLGGAGPSTDTQYF.